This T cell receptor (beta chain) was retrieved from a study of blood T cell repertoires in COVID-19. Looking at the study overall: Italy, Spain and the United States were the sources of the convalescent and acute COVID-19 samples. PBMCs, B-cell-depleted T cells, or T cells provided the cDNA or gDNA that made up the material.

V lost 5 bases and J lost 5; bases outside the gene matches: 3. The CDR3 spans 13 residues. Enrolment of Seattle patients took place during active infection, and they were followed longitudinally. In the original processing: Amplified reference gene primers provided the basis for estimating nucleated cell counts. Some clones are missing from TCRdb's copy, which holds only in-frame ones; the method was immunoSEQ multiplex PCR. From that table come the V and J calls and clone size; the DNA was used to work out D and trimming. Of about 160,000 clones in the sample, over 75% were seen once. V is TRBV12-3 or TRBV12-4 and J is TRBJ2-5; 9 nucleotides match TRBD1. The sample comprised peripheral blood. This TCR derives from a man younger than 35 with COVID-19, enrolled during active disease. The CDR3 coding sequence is TGTGCCAGCAGTGACAGGGGGGGTGAGACCCAGTACTTC. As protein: CASSDRGGETQYF.